Below are 2 T cell receptor beta chains sequenced from a single sample in a study of blood T cells in healthy people across ages. It was with a sample-barcoded 5' primer and a J-beta primer mix that a second PCR of about 7 to 12 cycles was run. One entry per CDR3 protein, called by TCRdb with MiXCR from the 5' RACE reads. The repertoire includes about 1 million distinct CDR3 sequences, around 27% of them detected once, and 0.65% to 0.95% sits in the top ten. The sample was also linked to a second study, of T cells of mothers and their children.

The sequenced material came from blood. All receptors derive from a girl aged 2 to 9 in good health.

This clonotype occurred a few times. The CDR3 is CASSFIGTGRTEAFF. CDR3 DNA sequence: TGTGCCAGCAGCTTTATAGGGACAGGGAGAACTGAAGCTTTCTTT. This chain links TRBV13 with TRBJ1-1; TRBD1 matches at 9 bases. This CDR3 is built from 15 residues. Germline V CDR1 and CDR2: PRHDT, FYEKMQ (reference sequence). The V segment lost 3 bases and the J segment 5 bases; nucleotides outside the gene matches: 7.

This clonotype appeared a few times. The J gene is TRBJ2-4, the V gene TRBV20-1, with D possibly TRBD1 on 6 matching bases. This CDR3 region has 15 residues. V was clipped by 1 base and J by 0 bases, with 10 bases between them. From germline, CDR1 is DFQATT and CDR2 SNEGSKA (reference sequence). The CDR3 DNA reads TGCAGTGCTAGAGGGACAGTTCTAGCCAAAAACATTCAGTACTTC. Translated: CSARGTVLAKNIQYF.